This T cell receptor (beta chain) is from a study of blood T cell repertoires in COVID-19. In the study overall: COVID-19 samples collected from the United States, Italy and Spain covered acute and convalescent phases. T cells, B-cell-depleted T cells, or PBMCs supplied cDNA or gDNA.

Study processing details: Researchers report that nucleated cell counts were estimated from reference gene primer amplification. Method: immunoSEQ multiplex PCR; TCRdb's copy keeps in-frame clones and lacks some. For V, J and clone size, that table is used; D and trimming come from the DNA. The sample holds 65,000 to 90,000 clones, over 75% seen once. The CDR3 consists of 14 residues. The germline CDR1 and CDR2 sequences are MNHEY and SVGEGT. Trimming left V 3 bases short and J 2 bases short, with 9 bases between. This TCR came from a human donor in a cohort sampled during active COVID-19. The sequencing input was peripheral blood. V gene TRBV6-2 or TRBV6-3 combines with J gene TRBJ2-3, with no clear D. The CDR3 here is CASSYRRSTDTQYF. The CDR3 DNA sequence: TGTGCCAGCAGTTATCGGCGGTCCACAGATACGCAGTATTTT.